Below are 6 T cell receptor beta chains sequenced from a single sample in a study of cytomegalovirus exposure and HLA in healthy donors. Assay: immunoSEQ multiplex PCR; the TCRdb copy retains only in-frame clones and omits some. This table holds some 260,000 clones, about 88% found once. Sequenced sample: PBMCs. The receptors here all came from a man between 18 and 29 years old in good health and CMV-seropositive.

This clone was picked up a small number of times. The chain joins TRBV2 to TRBJ2-5; no firm D call. The CDR3 is 12 residues long. Germline V gene data show CDR1 as SNHLY and CDR2 as FYNNEI. Trimming removed 4 bases at V and 7 bases at J, with 10 bases between. CDR3 nucleotide sequence: TGTGCCAGCAGTGGGGATCCCCTGACCCAGTACTTC. Residues: CASSGDPLTQYF.

The chain couples TRBV28 to TRBJ2-7; no clear D. V gave up 5 bases and J gave up 4 bases, with 9 bases separating them. This CDR3 has 12 amino acids. Germline V gives CDR1 MDHEN, CDR2 SYDVKM. Here the CDR3 DNA reads TGTGCCAGCAGTCTACGGGTTTACGAGCAGTACTTC. Amino acids: CASSLRVYEQYF. Using reference TRBV28 and TRBJ2-7 for the parts outside the CDR3, the full variable domain is DVKVTQSSRYLVKRTGEKVFLECVQDMDHENMFWYRQDPGLGLRLIYFSYDVKMKEKGDIPEGYSVSREKKERFSLILESASTNQTSMYLCASSLRVYEQYFGPGTRLTVT.

This chain links TRBV2 with TRBJ2-1, with D possibly being TRBD1 (6 bases). Trimming stripped 11 bases from V and 4 bases from J, with 15 bases between. The germline CDR1 and CDR2 sequences are SNHLY and FYNNEI. The CDR3 contains 13 residues. DNA of the CDR3: TGTGCCGCATCAGGGCAGGGGTACAATGAGCAGTTCTTC. Translating gives CAASGQGYNEQFF.

The V gene is TRBV19, the J gene TRBJ2-7, with a weak D call TRBD1 (6 bases). Trimming shortened V by 4 bases and J by 7 bases, and 14 bases separated the two germline ends. From germline, CDR1 is LNHDA and CDR2 SQIVND (reference sequence). This CDR3 spans 13 amino acids. The CDR3: CASSNNRDTEQYF. CDR3 DNA sequence: TGTGCCAGTAGTAACAACAGGGATACGGAGCAGTACTTC.

The chain carries TRBV4-2 and TRBJ2-7; D unclear. In germline, CDR1 is LGHNA, CDR2 YNFKEQ. V was trimmed by 4 bases and J by 5 bases, leaving 12 bases between them. This CDR3 is built from 13 residues. Here the CDR3 DNA reads TGTGCCAGCAGCCCCGGTCTAGTGAACGAGCAGTACTTC. Translation: CASSPGLVNEQYF.

The chain couples TRBV28 to TRBJ2-5, with D perhaps TRBD1 or TRBD2 (7 bases each). The germline CDR1 and CDR2 sequences are MDHEN and SYDVKM. The CDR3 has 15 amino acids. With 5 bases removed from V and 0 bases from J, the gap between germline ends came to 13 bases. The CDR3 DNA reads as TGTGCCAGCAGTAGACAGGGAGGGGACCAAGAGACCCAGTACTTC. This codes for CASSRQGGDQETQYF.